What follows describes a single T cell receptor (beta chain). Assay: immunoSEQ multiplex PCR; the TCRdb copy retains only in-frame clones and omits some. The profile shows over 150,000 clones, 72% of them singletons. The sample originates from a study of cytotoxic CD8 clonotypes in ibrutinib-treated CLL. V lost 0 bases and J 4 bases, leaving 7 bases between the germline ends. Looked up from germline, CDR1 is SGHNT and CDR2 is YYREEE (reference sequence). The CDR3 spans 14 residues. The sequence was obtained from a human donor with chronic lymphocytic leukemia. Sequenced material: PBMCs, taken after 24 months of ibrutinib treatment. The chain combines TRBV5-4 with TRBJ1-4; D gene unclear. The CDR3 sequence: CASSLEGVNEKLFF. Written as DNA, the CDR3 is TGTGCCAGCAGCTTGGAGGGTGTTAATGAAAAACTGTTTTTT.